The next 28 T cell receptor beta chains were all read from a single sample in a study of pediatric ulcerative colitis. Assay: immunoSEQ multiplex PCR; the TCRdb copy retains only in-frame clones and omits some. The data show 30,000 to 40,000 clones, about three quarters seen once. During colonoscopy, one to two rectal pinch biopsies were collected. The sample taken for sequencing was gut tissue. Every receptor here comes from a boy aged 5 to 17 with mild ulcerative colitis.

This chain joins TRBV6-6 and TRBJ2-5; 11 bases are shared with TRBD2. The V segment lost 5 bases and the J segment 2 bases; nucleotides outside the gene matches: 7. The CDR3 consists of 16 residues. The germline V gene encodes CDR1 MNHNY and CDR2 SVGAGI (reference sequence). In DNA, the CDR3 is TGTGCCAGCAGTGCAACTAGCGGGGGCGATCAAGAGACCCAGTACTTC. This gives the protein CASSATSGGDQETQYF.

This clone came up a few times. The chain couples TRBV4-1 to TRBJ1-5, with D unclear. The CDR3 spans 15 residues. Germline assignment: CDR1 MGHRA and CDR2 YSYEKL. Deletions cut 0 bases from V and 2 bases from J, with 8 bases between. The CDR3, as DNA: TGCGCCAGCAGCCAAGAATTTCTAGGCAATCAGCCCCAGCATTTT. Its translation is CASSQEFLGNQPQHF.

This rearrangement joins TRBV5-1 to TRBJ2-2, with TRBD2 matching over 13 bases. The CDR3 is 16 residues long. Trimming took 3 bases from V and 5 from J; bases not matched to a gene: 4. Germline loops: CDR1 SGHRS, CDR2 YFSETQ. CDR3 DNA sequence: TGCGCCAGCAGCTCGGGACTAGCGGGGATAACCGGGGAGCTGTTTTTT. It encodes CASSSGLAGITGELFF. Full variable domain (outside the CDR3, taken from reference TRBV5-1 and TRBJ2-2): KAGVTQTPRYLIKTRGQQVTLSCSPISGHRSVSWYQQTPGQGLQFLFEYFSETQRNKGNFPGRFSGRQFSNSRSEMNVSTLELGDSALYLCASSSGLAGITGELFFGEGSRLTVL.

The CDR3 DNA sequence: TGTGCCAGCAGTGAAGTAGGGGGCGCCCCGGTTCGGCTCTACGAGCAGTACTTC. It yields the protein CASSEVGGAPVRLYEQYF. The chain is built from TRBV2 and TRBJ2-7, with 7 bases that match TRBD1. The germline V gene has CDR1 SNHLY and CDR2 FYNNEI. The CDR3 extends over 18 amino acids. V shed 1 base and J 3 bases; nucleotides not matched to a gene: 15.

There are a few counts of this clone. This rearrangement joins TRBV30 to TRBJ1-1, with a tentative D call TRBD1 (5 bases). Trimming removed 4 bases from V and 6 bases from J, with 12 bases in between. There are 12 residues in the CDR3. Germline CDR1 GTSNPN, CDR2 SVGIG (reference sequence). The CDR3 DNA reads as TGTGCCTGGACAGGGAATGGGGCTGAAGCTTTCTTT. This sequence encodes CAWTGNGAEAFF.

The chain recombines TRBV4-1 with TRBJ1-1; D is unclear. Germline loops: CDR1 MGHRA, CDR2 YSYEKL. The CDR3 is made up of 14 amino acids. Trimming removed 0 bases from V and 5 bases from J, with 10 bases in between. CDR3 region: CASSQDWAGTEAFF. CDR3 nucleotides: TGCGCCAGCAGCCAAGATTGGGCCGGGACTGAAGCTTTCTTT.

V and J are TRBV18 and TRBJ2-3; 8 nucleotides line up with TRBD2. CDR1 is KGHSH, CDR2 LQKENI, per germline. CDR3 length equals 16 residues. The V segment lost 3 bases and the J segment 2 bases; nucleotides outside the gene matches: 7. Here the CDR3 reads CASSPRRGGPTDTQYF. The CDR3 region has the DNA TGTGCCAGCTCACCTCGACGGGGGGGCCCCACAGATACGCAGTATTTT. Filled out from reference TRBV18 and TRBJ2-3, the complete variable domain reads NAGVMQNPRHLVRRRGQEARLRCSPMKGHSHVYWYRQLPEEGLKFMVYLQKENIIDESGMPKERFSAEFPKEGPSILRIQQVVRGDSAAYFCASSPRRGGPTDTQYFGPGTRLTVL.

The V and J genes are TRBV2 and TRBJ1-6; 10 nucleotides match TRBD1. This CDR3 has 17 amino acids. Germline-derived CDR1 and CDR2 are SNHLY and FYNNEI. V lost 4 bases, J lost 9 bases, and 12 bases stayed unmatched. DNA of the CDR3: TGTGCCAGCAGTGGACAGGGGGCCATGGGGTCGGGTTCACCCCTCCACTTT. Translating it yields CASSGQGAMGSGSPLHF.

The J gene is TRBJ2-5, the V gene TRBV11-2, with D perhaps matching TRBD2 (5 bases). The germline V and J ends were trimmed by 5 bases and 2 bases, with 21 bases remaining between them. This CDR3 has 17 amino acids. Germline CDR1 SGHAT, CDR2 FQNNGV. The CDR3 protein is CASSLSGGSFLQETQYF. The CDR3 DNA reads as TGTGCCAGCAGCCTCAGCGGCGGCAGCTTTTTACAAGAGACCCAGTACTTC.

A few counts support this clone. The CDR3 region has the DNA TGTGCCAGCGAGGAAAAGACAGGGACGGCTGAAGCTTTCTTT. Translating it yields CASEEKTGTAEAFF. The J gene is TRBJ1-1, the V gene TRBV2; the match to TRBD1 covers 7 bases. CDR3 size: 14 residues. Looked up from germline, CDR1 is SNHLY and CDR2 is FYNNEI. V gave up 8 bases and J gave up 6 bases; unmatched junction bases: 12. The whole variable domain, remainder taken from reference TRBV2 and TRBJ1-1, is EPEVTQTPSHQVTQMGQEVILRCVPISNHLYFYWYRQILGQKVEFLVSFYNNEISEKSEIFDDQFSVERPDGSNFTLKIRSTKLEDSAMYFCASEEKTGTAEAFFGQGTRLTVV.

This chain links TRBV5-1 with TRBJ2-3, with D unresolved. Trimming took 4 bases from V and 1 from J, leaving 7 bases between them. The CDR3 consists of 13 residues. Looked up from germline, CDR1 is SGHRS and CDR2 is YFSETQ. Written as DNA, the CDR3 is TGCGCCAGCAGCCCCCCGGGCACAGATACGCAGTATTTT. Amino acid sequence: CASSPPGTDTQYF.

The rearrangement uses TRBV7-2 and TRBJ2-3, with D possibly TRBD2 on 6 matching bases. Deletions cut 7 bases from V and 2 bases from J, with 13 bases between. The CDR3 is 14 residues long. The germline gives CDR1 SGHTA, CDR2 FQGNSA. CDR3 protein: CASKFRGNTDTQYF. The CDR3 DNA reads TGTGCCAGCAAGTTTCGGGGGAACACAGATACGCAGTATTTT.

J is TRBJ1-1 and V is TRBV5-4; TRBD1 might be the D (5 bases). Trimming pared 7 bases from V and 5 bases from J, leaving 18 bases between. In germline, CDR1 is SGHNT, CDR2 YYREEE (reference sequence). This CDR3 spans 14 amino acids. The chain's CDR3 is CASGPIWGGTEAFF. The CDR3 nucleotides are TGTGCCAGCGGACCCATCTGGGGGGGGACTGAAGCTTTCTTT. Supplemented by reference TRBV5-4 and TRBJ1-1, the full variable domain reads ETGVTQSPTHLIKTRGQQVTLRCSSQSGHNTVSWYQQALGQGPQFIFQYYREEENGRGNFPPRFSGLQFPNYSSELNVNALELDDSALYLCASGPIWGGTEAFFGQGTRLTVV.

The chain employs TRBV4-1 and TRBJ2-4; 9 bases are a match to TRBD2. V lost 0 bases, J lost 9 bases, and 0 bases stayed unmatched. Germline-derived CDR1 and CDR2 are MGHRA and YSYEKL. The CDR3 is 13 amino acids. The CDR3 protein is CASSQERGGIQYF. The CDR3 region has the DNA TGCGCCAGCAGCCAAGAGCGGGGGGGCATTCAGTACTTC.

The rearrangement links TRBV11-2 to TRBJ2-3; possibly TRBD2 for D (6 bases). The germline V gene encodes CDR1 SGHAT and CDR2 FQNNGV. The CDR3 length is 14 residues. Between the trimmed V and J ends, which lost 5 bases and 0 bases, there was a span of 9 bases. In DNA, the CDR3 is TGTGCCAGCAGCCCGGGACTGAGCACAGATACGCAGTATTTT. This gives the protein CASSPGLSTDTQYF.

This clone was seen once. The chain employs TRBV10-2 and TRBJ2-1; 8 bases are a match to TRBD2. Trimming at V came to 4 bases and at J to 3 bases, leaving 5 bases not matched to a gene. Germline CDR1 is WSHSY and CDR2 is SAAADI. This CDR3 has 15 residues. CDR3 loop: CASSGPGGNYNEQFF. CDR3 DNA: TGCGCCAGCAGTGGTCCGGGGGGGAACTACAATGAGCAGTTCTTC.

This sequence joins TRBV15 and TRBJ1-2; tentatively, D is TRBD1 (5 bases). The CDR3 runs to 15 residues. The germline V and J ends were trimmed by 0 bases and 6 bases, with 14 bases remaining between them. Germline V gene data show CDR1 as LNHNV and CDR2 as YYDKDF (reference sequence). As DNA, the CDR3 is TGTGCCACCAGCAGAGATCTAAGGGGCAAGGATGGCTACACCTTC. This gives the protein CATSRDLRGKDGYTF. Supplemented by reference TRBV15 and TRBJ1-2, the full variable domain reads DAMVIQNPRYQVTQFGKPVTLSCSQTLNHNVMYWYQQKSSQAPKLLFHYYDKDFNNEADTPDNFQSRRPNTSFCFLDIRSPGLGDTAMYLCATSRDLRGKDGYTFGSGTRLTVV.

The chain recombines TRBV7-6 with TRBJ1-2, with 7 bases fitting TRBD1. The CDR3 is 17 amino acids. Germline V gives CDR1 SGHVS, CDR2 FNYEAQ. V lost 5 bases and J lost 3; bases outside the gene matches: 15. DNA for the CDR3: TGTGCCAGCAGCGCCTTCCCCAGGGGGGCAAGCGACTATGGCTACACCTTC. As protein: CASSAFPRGASDYGYTF.

The chain combines TRBV30 with TRBJ2-5; 9 nucleotides line up with TRBD1. The V gene end was trimmed by 4 bases and the J gene end by 1 base; junction bases not matched to a gene: 13. The CDR3 is 17 amino acids. Germline lookup yields CDR1 GTSNPN and CDR2 SVGIG (reference sequence). The chain's CDR3 is CAWNNRGHPSRQETQYF. The CDR3, as DNA: TGTGCCTGGAATAACAGGGGGCACCCGTCTCGCCAAGAGACCCAGTACTTC.

The chain is built from TRBV6-6 and TRBJ1-2; TRBD1 might be the D (6 bases). The CDR3 has 14 residues. Germline loops: CDR1 MNHNY, CDR2 SVGAGI (reference sequence). V was cut by 4 bases and J by 8 bases, with 17 bases left in between. DNA of the CDR3: TGTGCCAGCAGTTCCATCGGGGGGCGAGTGGGCTACACCTTC. It is translated as CASSSIGGRVGYTF.

This chain connects TRBV4-1 to TRBJ2-1; a weak D match, TRBD1 (6 bases). The germline CDR1 and CDR2 sequences are MGHRA and YSYEKL. Trimming took off 2 bases at V and 8 bases at J, with 19 bases between the two ends. The CDR3 loop spans 16 amino acids. CDR3 DNA sequence: TGCGCCAGCAGCCAATGGTGGGGGCCCTCAGGCTATGAGCAGTTCTTC. Translation gives CASSQWWGPSGYEQFF.

V usage is TRBV11-2 and J usage is TRBJ2-1; 9 nucleotides agree with TRBD2. CDR1 is SGHAT, CDR2 FQNNGV, per germline. This CDR3 has 14 residues. Trimming took 4 bases from V and 6 from J; bases not matched to a gene: 4. The CDR3 region is CASSSQAGGNEQFF. The CDR3 DNA reads as TGTGCCAGCAGCTCACAAGCGGGGGGCAATGAGCAGTTCTTC.

This clone was recorded once. The V call is TRBV5-6, the J call TRBJ1-2; D gene unclear. The V and J ends lost 0 bases and 0 bases respectively, with 6 bases between them. CDR3 length equals 14 residues. Germline V gene sequence: CDR1 SGHDT, CDR2 YYEEEE. CDR3: CASSLAVANYGYTF. The CDR3 DNA sequence: TGTGCCAGCAGCTTGGCGGTAGCTAACTATGGCTACACCTTC.

This chain joins TRBV11-2 and TRBJ1-1; D remains unclear. CDR1 is SGHAT, CDR2 FQNNGV, per germline. This CDR3 comprises 13 residues. V was pared by 0 bases and J by 6 bases, with 8 bases between. As DNA, the CDR3 is TGTGCCAGCAGCTTAGATTTTACGGCTGAAGCTTTCTTT. It encodes CASSLDFTAEAFF.

This clone was picked up one time. The chain couples TRBV5-1 to TRBJ2-1; 13 bases align to TRBD2. Trimming took 4 bases from V and 4 from J; bases not matched to a gene: 2. The CDR3 has 15 residues. Germline CDR1 reads SGHRS; CDR2 reads YFSETQ. CDR3 sequence reads: CASSQTSGGYNEQFF. The CDR3 nucleotides read TGCGCCAGCAGCCAGACTAGCGGGGGGTACAATGAGCAGTTCTTC.

The gene calls are TRBV5-1 and TRBJ1-2, with 9 bases aligning to TRBD1. Germline V gene data show CDR1 as SGHRS and CDR2 as YFSETQ. V shed 2 bases and J 0 bases; nucleotides not matched to a gene: 2. This CDR3 is 15 amino acids long. The DNA of the CDR3 is TGCGCCAGCAGCTTACAGGGGGCGGCTAACTATGGCTACACCTTC. Translated, it gives CASSLQGAANYGYTF.

V is TRBV7-2 and J is TRBJ1-1; D is possibly TRBD1 (5 bases). The CDR3 is 15 residues long. Germline V gives CDR1 SGHTA, CDR2 FQGNSA. V dropped 6 bases and J dropped 1 base, with 15 bases sitting between them. CDR3 coding DNA: TGTGCCAGCAGAACCGCAGGGAAGGAGAACACTGAAGCTTTCTTT. Encoded protein: CASRTAGKENTEAFF.

This chain connects TRBV7-8 to TRBJ2-5; 9 bases line up with TRBD1. The CDR3 extends over 16 amino acids. Per the germline V gene, CDR1 is SGHVS and CDR2 is FQNEAQ. Trimming at V came to 5 bases and at J to 4 bases, leaving 11 bases not matched to a gene. The CDR3 protein is CASSVTSGTGLETQYF. The CDR3 DNA is TGTGCCAGCAGCGTAACCTCCGGGACAGGGCTAGAGACCCAGTACTTC. The full variable domain, with the rest looked up from reference TRBV7-8 and TRBJ2-5, is GAGVSQSPRYKVAKRGQDVALRCDPISGHVSLFWYQQALGQGPEFLTYFQNEAQLDKSGLPSDRFFAERPEGSVSTLKIQRTQQEDSAVYLCASSVTSGTGLETQYFGPGTRLLVL.